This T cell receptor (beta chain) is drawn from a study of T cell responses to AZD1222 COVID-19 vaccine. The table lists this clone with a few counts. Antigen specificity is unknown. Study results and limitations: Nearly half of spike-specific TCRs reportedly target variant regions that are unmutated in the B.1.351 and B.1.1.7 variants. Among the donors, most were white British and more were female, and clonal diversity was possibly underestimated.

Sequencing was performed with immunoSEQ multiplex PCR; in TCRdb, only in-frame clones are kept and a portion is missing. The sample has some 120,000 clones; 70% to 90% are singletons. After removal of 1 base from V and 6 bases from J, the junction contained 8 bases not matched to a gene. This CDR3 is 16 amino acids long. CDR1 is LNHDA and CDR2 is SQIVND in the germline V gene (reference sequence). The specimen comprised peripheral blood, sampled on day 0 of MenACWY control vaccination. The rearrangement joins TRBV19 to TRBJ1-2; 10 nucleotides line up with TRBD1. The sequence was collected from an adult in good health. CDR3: CASSIGGDRGADGYTF. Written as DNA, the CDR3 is TGTGCCAGTAGTATAGGCGGGGACAGGGGAGCGGATGGCTACACCTTC.